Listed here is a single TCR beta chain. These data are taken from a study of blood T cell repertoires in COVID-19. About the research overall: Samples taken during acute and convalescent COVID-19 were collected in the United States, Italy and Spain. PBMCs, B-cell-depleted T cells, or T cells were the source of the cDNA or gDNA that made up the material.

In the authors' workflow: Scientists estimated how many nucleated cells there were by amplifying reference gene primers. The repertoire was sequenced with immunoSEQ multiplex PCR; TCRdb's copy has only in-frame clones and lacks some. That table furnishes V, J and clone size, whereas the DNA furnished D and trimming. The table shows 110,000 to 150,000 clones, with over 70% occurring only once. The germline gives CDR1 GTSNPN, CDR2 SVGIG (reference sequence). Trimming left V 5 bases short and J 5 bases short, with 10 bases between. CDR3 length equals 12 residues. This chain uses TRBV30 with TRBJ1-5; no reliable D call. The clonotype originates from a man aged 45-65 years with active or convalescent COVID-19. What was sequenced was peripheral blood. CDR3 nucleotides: TGTGCCTGGGTAGGTGAGGATCAGCCCCAGCATTTT. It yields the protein CAWVGEDQPQHF.